The 28 T cell receptor beta chains listed next were all sequenced from one sample in a study of blood T cells in healthy people across ages. PCR was performed a second time for about 6 to 12 cycles using a sample-barcoded 5' primer and a J-beta primer mix. TCRdb itself ran the 5' RACE reads through MiXCR, one entry per CDR3 protein. Among about 1.4 million distinct CDR3 sequences listed, approximately 60% were seen once. The sequencing input was blood. The receptors stem from a man aged 18-30 years in good health.

This clonotype was counted a few times. The chain joins TRBV7-9 to TRBJ2-3; D uncertain. Trimming stripped 9 bases from V and 6 bases from J, with 13 bases between. Germline V gives CDR1 SEHNR, CDR2 FQNEAQ (reference sequence). This CDR3 has 12 amino acids. The CDR3 protein is CASKDLSDTQYF. The CDR3, as DNA: TGTGCCAGTAAGGACCTCTCCGATACGCAGTATTTT.

This chain uses TRBV6-5 with TRBJ2-7; no reliable D call. The last part of the DNA fits TRBJ2-5 better; the J call may be wrong. The CDR3 extends over 14 amino acids. The V gene's germline CDR1 is MNHEY and CDR2 SVGAGI. CDR3 in amino acids: CASSYGSGGETQYF. The CDR3 DNA is TGTGCCAGCAGTTACGGGTCAGGTGGTGAGACCCAGTACTTC.

J is TRBJ2-3 and V is TRBV7-2; D gene unclear. The germline V gene has CDR1 SGHTA and CDR2 FQGNSA. With 5 bases removed from V and 6 bases from J, the gap between germline ends came to 15 bases. The CDR3 runs 14 residues. The CDR3 nucleotides read TGTGCCAGCAGCCCCAGGCCGGCTGGGGATACGCAGTATTTT. As protein: CASSPRPAGDTQYF.

This clonotype has just one count. The rearrangement joins TRBV4-1 to TRBJ2-5; TRBD2 might be the D (5 bases). This CDR3 contains 16 residues. Germline V lookup: CDR1 MGHRA, CDR2 YSYEKL. Trimming cost V 4 bases and J 0 bases, with 15 bases left between them. The CDR3 bases are TGCGCCAGCAGCCCAGGAGGAGGCGGTTACCAAGAGACCCAGTACTTC. Its translation is CASSPGGGGYQETQYF.

This chain connects TRBV3-1 to TRBJ2-1; 8 bases fit TRBD2. The closer fit of TRBJ2-7 to the DNA end suggests the J call may be wrong. The CDR3 extends over 14 amino acids. Germline V gene data show CDR1 as LGHDT and CDR2 as YNNKEL (reference sequence). The CDR3 sequence is CASSQEVTSGEQYF. CDR3 bases: TGTGCCAGCAGCCAAGAGGTCACTAGCGGCGAGCAGTACTTC.

This clonotype has a single count. The chain carries TRBV15 and TRBJ2-1, with 9 bases matching TRBD2. With 0 bases clipped from V and 2 bases from J, the junction kept 2 bases outside the gene matches. Germline lookup yields CDR1 LNHNV and CDR2 YYDKDF (reference sequence). The CDR3 spans 16 residues. The CDR3 is CATSRDLAGPYNEQFF. In nucleotides, the CDR3 is TGTGCCACCAGCAGAGACCTAGCGGGGCCCTACAATGAGCAGTTCTTC.

CDR3 protein: CASSRRLAGGPYNEQFF. In nucleotides, the CDR3 is TGTGCCAGCAGCCGGAGACTAGCGGGAGGCCCCTACAATGAGCAGTTCTTC. This rearrangement joins TRBV3-1 to TRBJ2-1, with 13 bases fitting TRBD2. The V and J ends lost 4 bases and 2 bases, in that order; junction bases with no gene match: 5. The CDR3 length is 17 residues. Germline CDR1 reads LGHDT; CDR2 reads YNNKEL (reference sequence).

The chain has TRBV20-1 and TRBJ2-1, with TRBD2 as a possible D gene (5 bases). Germline V CDR1 and CDR2: DFQATT, SNEGSKA (reference sequence). The CDR3 sequence is 15 residues long. V was pared by 6 bases and J by 0 bases, with 15 bases between. CDR3 protein: CSAAAPTSSYNEQFF. CDR3 coding DNA: TGCAGTGCCGCCGCCCCAACTAGCTCCTACAATGAGCAGTTCTTC.

The V call is TRBV28, the J call TRBJ2-5; TRBD2 aligns across 9 bases. The CDR3 has 16 amino acids. Losses at the gene ends were 3 bases for V and 3 bases for J; bases not matched to a gene: 8. Germline V lookup: CDR1 MDHEN, CDR2 SYDVKM. CDR3 nucleotide sequence: TGTGCCAGCAGTTTTCGGACTAGCGCCGGAGAAGAGACCCAGTACTTC. Its translation is CASSFRTSAGEETQYF.

The gene calls are TRBV28 and TRBJ2-7, with D hard to call. Germline loops: CDR1 MDHEN, CDR2 SYDVKM. V lost 3 bases and J 5 bases, leaving 5 bases between the germline ends. The CDR3 spans 11 residues. CDR3 DNA sequence: TGTGCCAGCAGTTTCGTTCACGAGCAGTACTTC. Protein: CASSFVHEQYF.

The chain uses TRBV7-2 and TRBJ2-2, with unresolved D. The CDR3 is 17 amino acids. The V end was cut by 1 base, the J end by 0 bases, with 12 bases between. The germline gives CDR1 SGHTA, CDR2 FQGNSA. In DNA form, the CDR3 reads TGTGCCAGCAGCTTAGTTCTAAGTCAGGCGAACACCGGGGAGCTGTTTTTT. This gives the protein CASSLVLSQANTGELFF.

The CDR3 is CASTSRPGNSPLHF. The CDR3 DNA follows: TGTGCCAGCACCTCAAGGCCGGGCAATTCACCCCTCCACTTT. The chain carries TRBV28 and TRBJ1-6; no clear D gene. Germline V gene data show CDR1 as MDHEN and CDR2 as SYDVKM. V shed 7 bases and J shed 7 bases, with 14 bases lying between them. The CDR3 consists of 14 residues.

The rearrangement links TRBV20-1 to TRBJ1-5, with a possible D match to TRBD1 (6 bases). Germline CDR1 DFQATT, CDR2 SNEGSKA (reference sequence). The CDR3 length is 14 residues. The ends were cut back, 6 bases at V and 5 bases at J, with 17 bases in the middle. The CDR3, as DNA: TGCAGTGCCCAAAGAACAGGGTTATATCAGCCCCAGCATTTT. Translation: CSAQRTGLYQPQHF.

This clonotype appeared a few times. The rearrangement links TRBV20-1 to TRBJ2-6; D is undetermined. The CDR3 runs 12 residues. V lost 7 bases to trimming and J lost 4 bases, with 8 bases between them. Looked up from germline, CDR1 is DFQATT and CDR2 is SNEGSKA (reference sequence). The CDR3 DNA reads TGCAGTGGCCGTGGGGGGGCCAACGTCCTGACTTTC. Its protein is CSGRGGANVLTF.

This chain connects TRBV12-3 or TRBV12-4 to TRBJ2-7; possibly TRBD1 for D (5 bases). The CDR3 is 14 amino acids. Trimming pared 6 bases from V and 9 bases from J, leaving 21 bases between. CDR3 amino acids: CASSRETGPFGQYF. The CDR3 nucleotides read TGTGCCAGCAGCAGAGAAACAGGACCCTTCGGGCAGTACTTC.

This rearrangement joins TRBV4-1 to TRBJ2-1, with D unresolved. Between the trimmed V and J ends, which lost 0 bases and 3 bases, there was a span of 9 bases. There are 15 residues in the CDR3. Looked up from germline, CDR1 is MGHRA and CDR2 is YSYEKL. CDR3 loop: CASSQDDVLYNEQFF. CDR3 bases: TGCGCCAGCAGCCAAGACGACGTACTCTACAATGAGCAGTTCTTC.

This sequence joins TRBV19 and TRBJ2-7; D is perhaps TRBD1 (6 bases). The DNA end is more similar to TRBJ2-5, so the J call may be wrong. The CDR3 totals 14 residues. Germline CDR1 LNHDA, CDR2 SQIVND (reference sequence). CDR3 loop: CASSIGIGGETQYF. The CDR3 DNA follows: TGTGCCAGTAGTATAGGGATAGGGGGAGAGACCCAGTACTTC.

V and J are TRBV6-5 and TRBJ1-6, with no clear D. V was cut by 7 bases and J by 3 bases, with 16 bases left in between. The CDR3 has 16 amino acids. Per germline, CDR1 MNHEY and CDR2 SVGAGI. CDR3 amino acids: CASTRRLGNYNSPLHF. The CDR3 nucleotides read TGTGCCAGCACCCGGCGCCTCGGGAACTATAATTCACCCCTCCACTTT.

The J gene is TRBJ2-7, the V gene TRBV3-1, with 9 bases aligning to TRBD1. CDR1 and CDR2 from the germline V gene are LGHDT and YNNKEL (reference sequence). The CDR3 is 14 residues long. The junction had 3 bases not matched to a gene; V was cut back by 3 bases and J by 3 bases. CDR3 nucleotides: TGTGCCAGCAGCCAGATGACAGGGGGCTACGAGCAGTACTTC. This encodes CASSQMTGGYEQYF.

The CDR3 region is CASSAEWDPWAQYF. The CDR3 coding sequence is TGTGCCAGCAGCGCTGAATGGGACCCATGGGCCCAGTACTTC. This chain links TRBV7-9 with TRBJ2-5; tentatively, D is TRBD1 or TRBD2 (5 bases each). CDR1 is SEHNR and CDR2 is FQNEAQ in the germline V gene (reference sequence). Trimming pared 5 bases from V and 9 bases from J, leaving 19 bases between. There are 14 residues in the CDR3.

This chain uses TRBV27 with TRBJ2-5; TRBD1 matches 7 bases. The CDR3 is 14 amino acids. V gave up 5 bases and J gave up 3 bases; unmatched junction bases: 6. Germline loops: CDR1 MNHEY, CDR2 SMNVEV (reference sequence). In DNA form, the CDR3 reads TGTGCCAGCAGTACCCGGGACAGCGAAGAGACCCAGTACTTC. Translation: CASSTRDSEETQYF.

On this clonotype: One junction end does not reproduce the germline sequence, and a read error may be involved. The rearrangement joins TRBV4-1 to TRBJ2-3; tentatively, D is TRBD1 (6 bases). The CDR3 consists of 16 residues. Germline CDR1 is MGHRA and CDR2 is YSYEKL. DNA of the CDR3: TGCGTCAGCAGCCAAGAGCCAGGGGAGTTTCCAGATACGCAGTATTTT. It yields the protein CVSSQEPGEFPDTQYF.

CDR3 region: CASSFGQGAHRFEAFF. The CDR3 region has the DNA TGTGCCAGCAGTTTTGGACAGGGGGCGCACCGTTTTGAAGCTTTCTTT. The chain uses TRBV28 and TRBJ1-1; 11 nucleotides match TRBD1. J was trimmed by 7 bases and V by 3 bases; bases with no gene match: 10. The CDR3 extends over 16 amino acids. Germline V gene lookup returns CDR1 MDHEN and CDR2 SYDVKM.

Only a few counts were recorded for this clonotype. The chain couples TRBV6-5 to TRBJ1-1; D remains unclear. V lost 6 bases to trimming and J lost 4 bases, with 9 bases between them. CDR1 MNHEY and CDR2 SVGAGI come from the germline V gene. The CDR3 extends over 12 amino acids. The CDR3 sequence is CASRSLGTEAFF. The CDR3 bases are TGTGCCAGCAGGTCGTTGGGCACTGAAGCTTTCTTT.

The chain combines TRBV27 with TRBJ1-5; TRBD1 might be the D (5 bases). From germline, CDR1 is MNHEY and CDR2 SMNVEV (reference sequence). Deletions cut 3 bases from V and 6 bases from J, with 12 bases between. This CDR3 is 14 amino acids long. CDR3 protein: CASSFISGLQPQHF. The CDR3 nucleotides read TGTGCCAGCAGTTTCATTTCGGGGCTTCAGCCCCAGCATTTT.

Only a few counts were recorded for this clonotype. The chain employs TRBV29-1 and TRBJ2-7; D unresolved. The CDR3 is 12 amino acids. The germline V gene has CDR1 SQVTM and CDR2 ANQGSEA. Trimming removed 4 bases from V and 0 bases from J, with 7 bases in between. CDR3 sequence (DNA): TGCAGCGTTGCAGCAGCCTCCTACGAGCAGTACTTC. Protein: CSVAAASYEQYF.

The V call is TRBV24-1, the J call TRBJ2-1; TRBD1 matches 9 bases. The length of the CDR3 is 15 residues. The ends lost 9 bases at V and 7 bases at J; junction bases unmatched: 12. Looked up from germline, CDR1 is KGHDR and CDR2 is SFDVKD. The CDR3 here is CATAPGQGRLNEQFF. The CDR3 DNA follows: TGTGCCACCGCACCGGGACAGGGTAGGTTGAATGAGCAGTTCTTC.

The chain has TRBV29-1 and TRBJ2-1, with D hard to call. Germline-derived CDR1 and CDR2 are SQVTM and ANQGSEA. V lost 4 bases and J 11 bases, leaving 9 bases between the germline ends. CDR3 length equals 10 residues. Written as DNA, the CDR3 is TGCAGCGTTGTGTCGGAGAAGCAGTTCTTC. The encoded protein is CSVVSEKQFF.